The rows below give T cell receptor beta chains drawn from one sample of a study of cytomegalovirus exposure and HLA in healthy donors. Sequencing was performed with immunoSEQ multiplex PCR; in TCRdb, only in-frame clones are kept and a portion is missing. There are about 110,000 clones in the sample; about four fifths occur only once, and just under 3% lies in the top ten. The specimen was PBMCs. The receptors originated from a woman aged 18-29 years in good health and CMV-seropositive. The CDR3 runs from the conserved cysteine through the conserved F or W. Fields, in order: clone size, V gene, J gene, D gene, CDR3 DNA, CDR3 protein. The D gene is left open where the match is weak. Size is stated for part of the rows, as once, few or many counts, or as a class when the clone is expanded.

size: few
V: TRBV6-6
J: TRBJ1-5
D: TRBD1
DNA: TGTGCCAGCAGTTACCGGGACAGGGAGGAGCCCCAGCATTTT
CDR3: CASSYRDREEPQHF

size: few
V: TRBV5-5
J: TRBJ1-2
D: TRBD1
DNA: TGTGCCAGCAGCTTGGGGGACAGGGGGTATGGCTACACCTTC
CDR3: CASSLGDRGYGYTF

size: NA
V: TRBV9
J: TRBJ1-1
D: TRBD1
DNA: TGTGCCAGCAGCGTAGATCTGGGACAGACCACTGAAGCTTTCTTT
CDR3: CASSVDLGQTTEAFF

size: NA
V: TRBV7-9
J: TRBJ1-1
D: NA
DNA: TGTGCCAGCAGCTTCGAGACACCTAACACTGAAGCTTTCTTT
CDR3: CASSFETPNTEAFF

size: few
V: TRBV7-9
J: TRBJ2-2
D: TRBD2
DNA: TGTGCCAGCAGCTTCGGACTAGCGGGCCCCACCGGGGAGCTGTTTTTT
CDR3: CASSFGLAGPTGELFF

size: NA
V: TRBV9
J: TRBJ1-5
D: TRBD1
DNA: TGTGCCAGCAGCGTAGAGGGGACAGGGATTCAGCCCCAGCATTTT
CDR3: CASSVEGTGIQPQHF

size: NA
V: TRBV5-1
J: TRBJ2-3
D: NA
DNA: TGCGCCAGCAGCTTGGGCCTTAGCGACCGCACAGATACGCAGTATTTT
CDR3: CASSLGLSDRTDTQYF

size: NA
V: TRBV27
J: TRBJ2-7
D: TRBD2
DNA: TGTGCCAGCAGTACTCGGACTAGCGGGACATACGAGCAGTACTTC
CDR3: CASSTRTSGTYEQYF

size: NA
V: TRBV6-1
J: TRBJ2-7
D: NA
DNA: TGTGCCAGCAGTACCCGACAGCCTTCCTCCTACGAGCAGTACTTC
CDR3: CASSTRQPSSYEQYF

size: NA
V: TRBV19
J: TRBJ2-3
D: TRBD2
DNA: TGTGCCAGTAGTATAGCGCAGCGGGAGCGTACAGATACGCAGTATTTT
CDR3: CASSIAQRERTDTQYF

size: NA
V: TRBV19
J: TRBJ2-5
D: NA
DNA: TGTGCCAGTAGTACTCAAACAGGGCGGTCCCAAGAGACCCAGTACTTC
CDR3: CASSTQTGRSQETQYF

size: NA
V: TRBV6-5
J: TRBJ1-4
D: NA
DNA: TGTGCCAGCACCTCAGGGCGTTCGAGCGAAAAACTGTTTTTT
CDR3: CASTSGRSSEKLFF

size: NA
V: TRBV4-1
J: TRBJ1-1
D: TRBD1
DNA: TGCGCCAGCAGCCGCTCGACAGGGTTAGGGACTGAAGCTTTCTTT
CDR3: CASSRSTGLGTEAFF

size: NA
V: TRBV5-1
J: TRBJ2-1
D: NA
DNA: TGCGCCAGCAGCTTGGCTCTAGACGGCAATGAGCAGTTCTTC
CDR3: CASSLALDGNEQFF

size: NA
V: TRBV5-1
J: TRBJ1-1
D: TRBD1
DNA: TGCGCCAGCAGCATGGGGACAGGGCGCACTGAAGCTTTCTTT
CDR3: CASSMGTGRTEAFF

size: NA
V: TRBV27
J: TRBJ1-2
D: NA
DNA: TGTGCCAGCAGTAGGACAGCCGGATATTATGGCTACACCTTC
CDR3: CASSRTAGYYGYTF